This entry concerns a single TCR beta chain. There is no known antigen for this receptor. No much larger clone is present one base from it, and per-base qualities are unavailable. Libraries were constructed by the immunoSEQ multiplex PCR assay. Here the immuneACCESS table is served through TCRdb, limited to in-frame sequences with V and J called. Missing clones are a known gap in these copies; in checked studies unresolved V genes cover under half, and the rest lacks a known reason. This sample comprises about 72,000 clones, around 95% of them detected only once. About 0.25% of the sample lies in the top ten. The data originate from a study of technical replicates of blood from several donors (dated by TCRdb to 2016 to 2017). CDR1 and CDR2 are read off the germline V gene (reference sequence) as SGHNT and YYREEE. The cysteine opens and the phenylalanine closes a CDR3 of 15 amino acids. The kept DNA is CDR3 alone, 45 bases in frame from the first base. The junction shows trimming of 3 bases on V and 7 bases on J, plus 16 bases between the germline ends.

The chain is encoded by TRBV5-4 joined to TRBJ1-4; the D gene is possibly TRBD1, with 5 bases matching. Sequenced sample: T cells isolated from PBMCs. The clonotype comes from a human donor in good health. The DNA sequence is TGTGCCAGCAGCTGGGGCGGAGAGATGGTTGAAAAACTGTTTTTT. Its protein reads: CASSWGGEMVEKLFF.